Below, 4 T cell receptor beta chains from the same sample are listed, as sequenced in a study of shared clonotypes between healthy human individuals. Clones were read by immunoSEQ multiplex PCR, and TCRdb kept only the in-frame ones, dropping some. The sample carries around 2.1 million clones, around 95% recorded once. Sequenced: naive CD4+ T cells sorted from blood. The sample's subset: CD45RA+ positively selected. The source is a man aged 18 to 35 in good health.

The chain recombines TRBV7-9 with TRBJ2-5; TRBD2 agrees at 8 bases. The CDR3 covers 15 residues. V shed 5 bases, J shed 5 bases, and the junction held 10 bases outside the gene matches. The germline V gene has CDR1 SEHNR and CDR2 FQNEAQ (reference sequence). The CDR3 sequence: CASSPRSGRMETQYF. The DNA for the CDR3 is TGTGCCAGCAGCCCCCGAAGCGGGAGAATGGAGACCCAGTACTTC. Drawing the rest from reference TRBV7-9 and TRBJ2-5, the complete variable domain is DTGVSQNPRHKITKRGQNVTFRCDPISEHNRLYWYRQTLGQGPEFLTYFQNEAQLEKSRLLSDRFSAERPKGSFSTLEIQRTEQGDSAMYLCASSPRSGRMETQYFGPGTRLLVL.

The rearrangement uses TRBV5-1 and TRBJ2-4; TRBD1 agrees at 9 bases. This CDR3 has 13 amino acids. Germline trimming cut 4 bases from V and 10 bases from J; bases unmatched to any gene: 6. Germline V gene sequence: CDR1 SGHRS, CDR2 YFSETQ. CDR3 amino acids: CASSRDRETIQYF. CDR3 bases: TGCGCCAGCAGCCGGGACAGGGAAACAATTCAGTACTTC.

For this clone: Other DNA sequences in the sample encode the same CDR3. This chain's CDR3 is CASSLVGSGNTIYF. In DNA form, the CDR3 reads TGTGCCAGCAGCTTGGTTGGCTCTGGAAACACCATATATTTT. The chain couples TRBV5-4 to TRBJ1-3; unclear D gene. The length of the CDR3 is 14 residues. Trimming shortened V by 0 bases and J by 0 bases, and 4 bases separated the two germline ends. The germline CDR1 and CDR2 sequences are SGHNT and YYREEE (reference sequence).

This rearrangement joins TRBV5-1 to TRBJ1-1; 7 nucleotides line up with TRBD1. The junction had 6 bases not matched to a gene; V was cut back by 0 bases and J by 7 bases. The germline CDR1 and CDR2 sequences are SGHRS and YFSETQ. The CDR3 has 14 amino acids. This chain's CDR3 is CASSLVGGADEAFF. The CDR3 nucleotides are TGCGCCAGCAGCTTGGTAGGGGGCGCGGATGAAGCTTTCTTT.